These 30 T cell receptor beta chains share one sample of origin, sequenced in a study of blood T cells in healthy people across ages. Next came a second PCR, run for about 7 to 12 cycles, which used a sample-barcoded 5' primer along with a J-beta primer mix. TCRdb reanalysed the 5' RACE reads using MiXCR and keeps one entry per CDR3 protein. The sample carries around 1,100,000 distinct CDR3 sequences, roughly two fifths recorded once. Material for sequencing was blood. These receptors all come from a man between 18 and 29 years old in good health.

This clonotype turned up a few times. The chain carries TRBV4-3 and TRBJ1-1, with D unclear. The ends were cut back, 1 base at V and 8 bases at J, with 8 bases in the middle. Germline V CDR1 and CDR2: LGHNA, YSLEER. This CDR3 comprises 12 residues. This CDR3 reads CASSQASGEAFF. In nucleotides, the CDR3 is TGCGCCAGCAGCCAAGCTTCAGGCGAAGCTTTCTTT.

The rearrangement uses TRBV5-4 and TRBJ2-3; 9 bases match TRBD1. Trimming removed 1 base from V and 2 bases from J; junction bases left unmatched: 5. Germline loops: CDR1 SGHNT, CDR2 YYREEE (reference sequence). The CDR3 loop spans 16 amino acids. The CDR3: CASSLKNRGPTDTQYF. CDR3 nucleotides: TGTGCCAGCAGCTTGAAGAACAGGGGGCCCACAGATACGCAGTATTTT.

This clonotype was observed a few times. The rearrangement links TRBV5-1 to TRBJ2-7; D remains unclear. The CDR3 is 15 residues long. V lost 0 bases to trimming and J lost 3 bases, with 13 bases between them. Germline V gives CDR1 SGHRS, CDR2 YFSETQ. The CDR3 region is CASSLAPTQNYEQYF. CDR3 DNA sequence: TGCGCCAGCAGCTTGGCTCCTACCCAAAACTACGAGCAGTACTTC.

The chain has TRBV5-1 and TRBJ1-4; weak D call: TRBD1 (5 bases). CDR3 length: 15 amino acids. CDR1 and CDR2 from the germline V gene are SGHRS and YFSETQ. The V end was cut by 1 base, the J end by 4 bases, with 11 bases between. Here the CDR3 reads CASSLNGAGNEKLFF. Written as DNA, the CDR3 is TGCGCCAGCAGCTTGAACGGGGCGGGTAATGAAAAACTGTTTTTT.

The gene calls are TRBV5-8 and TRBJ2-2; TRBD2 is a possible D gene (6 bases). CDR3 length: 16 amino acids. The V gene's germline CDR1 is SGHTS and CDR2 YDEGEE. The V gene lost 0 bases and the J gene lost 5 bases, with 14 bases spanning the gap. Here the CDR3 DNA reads TGTGCCAGCAGCTTGGAGCTCGGGGGTGGAACCGGGGAGCTGTTTTTT. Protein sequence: CASSLELGGGTGELFF.

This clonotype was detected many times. Here the CDR3 DNA reads TGTGCCATCAGTGAGTCGACTCTCCTTGTGACATCAGGGGCGAACACTGAAGCTTTCTTT. Protein: CAISESTLLVTSGANTEAFF. J is TRBJ1-1 and V is TRBV10-3, with D perhaps matching TRBD1 (6 bases). The V end lost 0 bases, the J end lost 1 base, and 24 bases lay between the germline ends. From germline, CDR1 is ENHRY and CDR2 SYGVKD. The CDR3 totals 20 residues.

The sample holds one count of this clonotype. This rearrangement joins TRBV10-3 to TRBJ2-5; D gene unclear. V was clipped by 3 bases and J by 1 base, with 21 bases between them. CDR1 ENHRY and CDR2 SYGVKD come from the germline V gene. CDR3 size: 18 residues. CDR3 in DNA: TGTGCCATCAGTGAATCCGACTGGAGAACTCGACCCCAAGAGACCCAGTACTTC. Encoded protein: CAISESDWRTRPQETQYF.

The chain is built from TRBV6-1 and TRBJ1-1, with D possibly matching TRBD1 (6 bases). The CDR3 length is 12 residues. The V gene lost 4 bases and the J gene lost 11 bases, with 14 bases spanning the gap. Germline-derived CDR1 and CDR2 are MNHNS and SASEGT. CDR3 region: CASSGTGRGAFF. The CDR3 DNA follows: TGTGCCAGCAGTGGAACAGGGAGAGGGGCTTTCTTT.

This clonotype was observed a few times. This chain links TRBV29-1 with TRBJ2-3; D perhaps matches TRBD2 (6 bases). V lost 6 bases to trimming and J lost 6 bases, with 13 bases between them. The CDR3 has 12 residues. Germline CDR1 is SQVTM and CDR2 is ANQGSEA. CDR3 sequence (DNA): TGCAGCGTCCGACCCCGGGGGGATACGCAGTATTTT. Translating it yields CSVRPRGDTQYF.

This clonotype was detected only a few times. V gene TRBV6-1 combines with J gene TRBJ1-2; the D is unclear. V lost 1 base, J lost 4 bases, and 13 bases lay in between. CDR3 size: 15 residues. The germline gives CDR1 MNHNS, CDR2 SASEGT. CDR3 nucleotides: TGTGCCAGCAGTGAAGAAGCGACACCTTCCTATGGCTACACCTTC. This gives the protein CASSEEATPSYGYTF.

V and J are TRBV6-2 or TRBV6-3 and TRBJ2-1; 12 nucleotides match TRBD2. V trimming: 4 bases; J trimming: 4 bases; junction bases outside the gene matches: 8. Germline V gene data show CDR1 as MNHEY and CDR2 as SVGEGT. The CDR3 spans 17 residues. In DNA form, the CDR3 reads TGTGCCAGCAGTTCTACCCCCGGGACTAGCGGGTACAATGAGCAGTTCTTC. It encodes CASSSTPGTSGYNEQFF.

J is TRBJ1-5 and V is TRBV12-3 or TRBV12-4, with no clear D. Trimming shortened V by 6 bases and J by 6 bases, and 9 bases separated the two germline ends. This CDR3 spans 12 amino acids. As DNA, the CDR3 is TGTGCCAGCAGCCCAGTCGGTCAGCCCCAGCATTTT. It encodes CASSPVGQPQHF.

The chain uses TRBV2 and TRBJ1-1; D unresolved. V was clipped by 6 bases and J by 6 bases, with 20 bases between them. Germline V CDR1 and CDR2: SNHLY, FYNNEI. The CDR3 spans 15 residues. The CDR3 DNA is TGTGCCAGCAGCCCTCCCGCGGGTATGAGGGCTGAAGCTTTCTTT. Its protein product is CASSPPAGMRAEAFF.

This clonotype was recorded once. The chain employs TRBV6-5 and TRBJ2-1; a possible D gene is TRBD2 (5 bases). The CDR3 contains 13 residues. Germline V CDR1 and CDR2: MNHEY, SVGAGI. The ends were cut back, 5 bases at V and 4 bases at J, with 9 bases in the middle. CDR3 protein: CASSDPGYNEQFF. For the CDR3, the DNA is TGTGCCAGCAGTGACCCGGGATACAATGAGCAGTTCTTC.

CDR3 sequence (DNA): TGTGCTAGTGGTTTGGGCCAGGGGCGGATTACTAGCACAGATACGCAGTATTTT. This encodes CASGLGQGRITSTDTQYF. V is TRBV12-5 and J is TRBJ2-3, with D perhaps matching TRBD1 (6 bases). This CDR3 is 18 amino acids long. The V gene lost 1 base and the J gene lost 0 bases, with 17 bases spanning the gap. In germline, CDR1 is LGHNT, CDR2 FRNRAP.

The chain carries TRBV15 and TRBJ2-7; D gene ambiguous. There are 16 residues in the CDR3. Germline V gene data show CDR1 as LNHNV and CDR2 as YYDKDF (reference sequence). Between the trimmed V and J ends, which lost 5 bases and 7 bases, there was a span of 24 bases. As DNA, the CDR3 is TGTGCCACCAGCCGTGATCGGATCGATGGGCTCAATGAGCAGTACTTC. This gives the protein CATSRDRIDGLNEQYF.

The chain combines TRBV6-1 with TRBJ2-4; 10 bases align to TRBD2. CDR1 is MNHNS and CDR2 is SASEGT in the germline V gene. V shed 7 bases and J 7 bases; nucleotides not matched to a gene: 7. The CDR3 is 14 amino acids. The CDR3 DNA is TGTGCCAGCACTAGTCCTAGCGGGGGTAACATTCAGTACTTC. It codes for CASTSPSGGNIQYF.

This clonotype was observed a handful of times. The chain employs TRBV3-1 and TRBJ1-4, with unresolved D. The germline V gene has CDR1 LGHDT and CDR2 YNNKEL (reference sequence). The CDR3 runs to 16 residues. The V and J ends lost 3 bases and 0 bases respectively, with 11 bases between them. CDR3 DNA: TGTGCCAGCAGCCATGCATACATTGCAACTAATGAAAAACTGTTTTTT. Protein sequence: CASSHAYIATNEKLFF.

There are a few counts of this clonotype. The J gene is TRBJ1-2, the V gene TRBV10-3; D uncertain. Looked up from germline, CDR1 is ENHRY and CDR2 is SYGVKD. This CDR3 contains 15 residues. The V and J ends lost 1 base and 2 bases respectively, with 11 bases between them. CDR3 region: CAISEWTEPNYGYTF. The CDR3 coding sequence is TGTGCCATCAGTGAGTGGACGGAACCAAACTATGGCTACACCTTC.

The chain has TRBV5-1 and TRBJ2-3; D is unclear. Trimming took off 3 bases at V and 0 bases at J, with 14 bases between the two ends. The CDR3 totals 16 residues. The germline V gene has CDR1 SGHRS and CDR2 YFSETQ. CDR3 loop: CASSSQGPESTDTQYF. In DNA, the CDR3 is TGCGCCAGCAGCTCCCAAGGGCCCGAAAGCACAGATACGCAGTATTTT.

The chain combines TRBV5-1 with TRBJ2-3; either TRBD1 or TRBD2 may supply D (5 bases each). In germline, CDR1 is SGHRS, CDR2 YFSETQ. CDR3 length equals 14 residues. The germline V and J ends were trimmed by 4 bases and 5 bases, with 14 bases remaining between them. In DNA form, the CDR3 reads TGCGCCAGCAGCCCTGGGACGTTAGAAGATACGCAGTATTTT. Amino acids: CASSPGTLEDTQYF.

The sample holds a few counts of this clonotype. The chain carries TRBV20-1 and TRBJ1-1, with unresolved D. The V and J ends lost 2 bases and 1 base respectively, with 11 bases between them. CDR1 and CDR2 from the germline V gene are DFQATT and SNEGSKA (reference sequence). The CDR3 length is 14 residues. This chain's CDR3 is CSARPSAENTEAFF. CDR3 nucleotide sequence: TGCAGTGCTAGACCCAGTGCAGAGAACACTGAAGCTTTCTTT.

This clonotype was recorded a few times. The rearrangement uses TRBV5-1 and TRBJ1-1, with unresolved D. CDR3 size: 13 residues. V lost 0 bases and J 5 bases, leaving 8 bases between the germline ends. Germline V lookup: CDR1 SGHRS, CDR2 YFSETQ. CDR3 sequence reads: CASSLDLRTEAFF. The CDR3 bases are TGCGCCAGCAGCTTGGATCTGAGGACTGAAGCTTTCTTT.

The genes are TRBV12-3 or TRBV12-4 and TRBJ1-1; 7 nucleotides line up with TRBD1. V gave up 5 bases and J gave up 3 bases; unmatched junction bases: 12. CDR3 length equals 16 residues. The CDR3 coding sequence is TGTGCCAGCAGTCCCTCCGGGACAGACACAGACACTGAAGCTTTCTTT. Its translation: CASSPSGTDTDTEAFF.

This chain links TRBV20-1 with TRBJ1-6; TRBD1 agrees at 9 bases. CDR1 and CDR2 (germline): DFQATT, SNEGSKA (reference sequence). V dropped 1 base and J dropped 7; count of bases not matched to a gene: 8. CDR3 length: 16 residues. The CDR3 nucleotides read TGCAGTGCTAGAGTCCCGGGACAGGGATTGAATTCACCCCTCCACTTT. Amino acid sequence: CSARVPGQGLNSPLHF.

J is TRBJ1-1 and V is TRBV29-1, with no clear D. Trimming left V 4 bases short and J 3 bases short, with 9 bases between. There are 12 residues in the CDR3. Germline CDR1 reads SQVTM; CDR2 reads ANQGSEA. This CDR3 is CSVGRGDTEAFF. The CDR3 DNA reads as TGCAGCGTTGGTAGAGGAGACACTGAAGCTTTCTTT.

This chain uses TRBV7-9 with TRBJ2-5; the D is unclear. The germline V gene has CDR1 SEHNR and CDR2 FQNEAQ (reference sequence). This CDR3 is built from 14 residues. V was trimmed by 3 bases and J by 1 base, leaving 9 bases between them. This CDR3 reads CASSFPILQETQYF. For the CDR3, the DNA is TGTGCCAGCAGCTTTCCGATACTCCAAGAGACCCAGTACTTC.

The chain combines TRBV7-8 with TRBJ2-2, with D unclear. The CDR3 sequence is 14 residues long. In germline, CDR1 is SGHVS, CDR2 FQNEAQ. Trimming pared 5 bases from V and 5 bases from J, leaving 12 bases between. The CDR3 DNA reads TGTGCCAGCAGCGTAGTCAGACAAACCGGGGAGCTGTTTTTT. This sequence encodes CASSVVRQTGELFF.

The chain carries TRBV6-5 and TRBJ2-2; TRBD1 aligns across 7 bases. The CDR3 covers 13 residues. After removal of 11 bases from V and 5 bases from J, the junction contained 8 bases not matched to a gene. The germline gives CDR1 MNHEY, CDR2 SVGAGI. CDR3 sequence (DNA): TGTGCCTGCAAAAGGGGGCGGACCGGGGAGCTGTTTTTT. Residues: CACKRGRTGELFF.

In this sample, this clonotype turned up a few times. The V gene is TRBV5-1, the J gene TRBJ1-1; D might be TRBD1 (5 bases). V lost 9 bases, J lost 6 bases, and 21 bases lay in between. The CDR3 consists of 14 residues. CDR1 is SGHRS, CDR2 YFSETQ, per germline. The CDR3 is CATSEGLNTAEAFF. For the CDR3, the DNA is TGCGCCACCTCCGAGGGGCTGAACACCGCTGAAGCTTTCTTT. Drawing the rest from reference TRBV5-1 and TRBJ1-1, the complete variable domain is KAGVTQTPRYLIKTRGQQVTLSCSPISGHRSVSWYQQTPGQGLQFLFEYFSETQRNKGNFPGRFSGRQFSNSRSEMNVSTLELGDSALYLCATSEGLNTAEAFFGQGTRLTVV.